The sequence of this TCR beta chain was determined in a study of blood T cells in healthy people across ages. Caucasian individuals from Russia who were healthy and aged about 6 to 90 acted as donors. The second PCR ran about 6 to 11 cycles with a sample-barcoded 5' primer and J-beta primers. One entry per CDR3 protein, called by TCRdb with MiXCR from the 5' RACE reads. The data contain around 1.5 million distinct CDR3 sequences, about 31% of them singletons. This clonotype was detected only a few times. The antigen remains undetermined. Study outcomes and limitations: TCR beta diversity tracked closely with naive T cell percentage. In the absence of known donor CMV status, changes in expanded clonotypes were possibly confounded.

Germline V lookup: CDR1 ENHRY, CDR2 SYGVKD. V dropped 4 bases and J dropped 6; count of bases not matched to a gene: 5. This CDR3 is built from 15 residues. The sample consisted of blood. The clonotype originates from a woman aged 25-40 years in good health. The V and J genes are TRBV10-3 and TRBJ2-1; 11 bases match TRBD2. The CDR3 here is CAISGLAGGSNEQFF. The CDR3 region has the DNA TGTGCCATCAGTGGTTTAGCGGGGGGGTCCAATGAGCAGTTCTTC.